The rows below give T cell receptor beta chains drawn from one sample of a study of CD8+ T cells in alopecia areata. Libraries were prepared by immunoSEQ multiplex PCR; TCRdb keeps only in-frame clonotypes and omits some of them. The sample yields hundreds of thousands of clones, approximately 72% seen once. Sequenced material: CD4+ T cells sorted from blood, taken around week 46, from a patient treated with tofacitinib. Receptors were obtained from a human donor with alopecia areata. Both conserved end residues are part of each CDR3. The D gene is left open where the match is weak. Clone size is stated in some rows and not others, as once, few, many or a class when expanded.

len	v_gene	abundance	d_gene	j_gene	CDR3aa	CDR3nt
15	TRBV21-1	few	.	TRBJ1-5	CASTPGQGKNQPQHF	TGTGCCAGCACCCCGGGACAGGGGAAGAATCAGCCCCAGCATTTT
13	TRBV5-1	.	TRBD1	TRBJ1-2	CASSLGTGDGYTF	TGCGCCAGCAGCTTGGGGACAGGGGATGGCTACACCTTC
12	TRBV29-1	.	TRBD2	TRBJ2-4	CSVVPGGDIQYF	TGCAGCGTTGTTCCGGGGGGAGACATTCAGTACTTC
14	TRBV9	.	.	TRBJ2-4	CASSVVPGMDIQYF	TGTGCCAGCAGCGTAGTTCCAGGGATGGACATTCAGTACTTC
15	TRBV9	.	.	TRBJ2-5	CASSVGPENQETQYF	TGTGCCAGCAGCGTGGGGCCCGAGAACCAAGAGACCCAGTACTTC
12	TRBV29-1	.	.	TRBJ1-1	CSVEGVNTEAFF	TGCAGCGTTGAGGGGGTGAACACTGAAGCTTTCTTT
15	TRBV30	.	TRBD1	TRBJ2-4	CAWSLLPGQGNIQYF	TGTGCCTGGAGTTTACTTCCGGGACAGGGGAACATTCAGTACTTC
14	TRBV27	few	TRBD1	TRBJ2-7	CASIGGRGPHEQYF	TGTGCCAGCATTGGGGGCAGGGGGCCACACGAGCAGTACTTC
11	TRBV13	.	.	TRBJ2-7	CASSLASRTYF	TGTGCCAGCAGCTTAGCGTCCAGGACCTACTTC
19	TRBV7-6	.	.	TRBJ2-7	CASSHPEGSQAENSYEQYF	TGTGCCAGCAGCCACCCCGAGGGTTCCCAGGCCGAAAACTCCTACGAGCAGTACTTC
14	TRBV6-6	.	.	TRBJ2-3	CATTLDWATDTQYF	TGTGCCACAACACTAGATTGGGCCACAGATACGCAGTATTTT
12	TRBV5-1	.	.	TRBJ1-2	CASSAMEYGYTF	TGCGCCAGCAGCGCTATGGAGTATGGCTACACCTTC
13	TRBV30	once	.	TRBJ1-5	CAWSAGGTQPQHF	TGTGCCTGGAGTGCCGGGGGCACCCAGCCCCAGCATTTT
15	TRBV7-2	.	.	TRBJ1-1	CASSFQTGVGTEAFF	TGTGCCAGCAGCTTCCAGACAGGAGTCGGGACTGAAGCTTTCTTT
14	TRBV5-6	.	.	TRBJ1-2	CASSLVAAPRGYTF	TGTGCCAGCAGCTTGGTTGCCGCTCCGAGGGGCTACACCTTC
15	TRBV11-2	.	.	TRBJ2-1	CASSLVAAAYNEQFF	TGTGCCAGCAGCTTAGTAGCGGCAGCCTACAATGAGCAGTTCTTC
15	TRBV29-1	.	TRBD2	TRBJ2-3	CSVSGGEYSTDTQYF	TGCAGCGTAAGCGGGGGGGAGTATAGCACAGATACGCAGTATTTT
16	TRBV13	.	.	TRBJ2-5	CASSFGHRRYQETQYF	TGTGCCAGCAGCTTTGGACATCGGCGGTACCAAGAGACCCAGTACTTC
15	TRBV6-5	.	TRBD2	TRBJ2-4	CASSYSVGGGGLQYF	TGTGCCAGCAGTTACTCGGTCGGGGGGGGAGGACTTCAGTACTTC
11	TRBV29-1	once	.	TRBJ2-1	CSALLGNEQFF	TGCAGCGCCCTTCTAGGAAATGAGCAGTTCTTC
19	TRBV10-3	once	.	TRBJ2-4	CAISESQQRGVLAKNIQYF	TGTGCCATCAGTGAGTCCCAGCAAAGAGGAGTTTTAGCCAAAAACATTCAGTACTTC
13	TRBV29-1	few	.	TRBJ2-3	CSVKGVHADTQYF	TGCAGCGTGAAAGGGGTTCACGCAGATACGCAGTATTTT
13	TRBV18	.	.	TRBJ1-4	CASSGGTNEKLFF	TGTGCCAGCTCGGGGGGAACTAATGAAAAACTGTTTTTT
13	TRBV19	few	.	TRBJ2-3	CASSTAFTDTQYF	TGTGCCAGTTCCACAGCCTTCACAGATACGCAGTATTTT
13	TRBV25-1	.	.	TRBJ1-5	CASSDRINQPQHF	TGTGCCAGCTCCGACAGAATCAATCAGCCCCAGCATTTT
16	TRBV15	.	TRBD2	TRBJ2-1	CATSPRTSGGTDEQFF	TGTGCCACCAGCCCTAGGACTAGCGGGGGGACCGATGAGCAGTTCTTC
11	TRBV29-1	few	.	TRBJ2-7	CSVGQSYEQYF	TGCAGCGTTGGGCAATCCTACGAGCAGTACTTC
13	TRBV29-1	.	TRBD1	TRBJ1-1	CSVEADRTTEAFF	TGCAGCGTTGAGGCGGACAGGACCACTGAAGCTTTCTTT
13	TRBV7-8	.	.	TRBJ1-2	CASSLGADYGYTF	TGTGCCAGCAGCTTAGGTGCGGACTATGGCTACACCTTC
14	TRBV5-1	few	.	TRBJ2-5	CASKGPPGGETQYF	TGCGCCAGCAAAGGACCTCCAGGAGGGGAGACCCAGTACTTC
14	TRBV7-9	many	.	TRBJ2-5	CASSSYRDEETQYF	TGTGCCAGCAGTTCTTACAGGGATGAGGAGACCCAGTACTTC
12	TRBV6-1	few	.	TRBJ1-5	CASSERSQPQHF	TGTGCCAGCAGTGAAAGGTCGCAGCCCCAGCATTTT
13	TRBV29-1	.	.	TRBJ2-3	CSVAGQLTDTQYF	TGCAGCGTTGCGGGACAACTCACAGATACGCAGTATTTT
13	TRBV5-1	.	.	TRBJ2-3	CASSLFMADTQYF	TGCGCCAGCAGTCTGTTTATGGCAGATACGCAGTATTTT
13	TRBV29-1	.	.	TRBJ1-5	CSVGEGLNQPQHF	TGCAGCGTTGGAGAAGGACTGAATCAGCCCCAGCATTTT
11	TRBV30	.	.	TRBJ1-6	CAWRLFGQLHF	TGTGCCTGGAGATTATTCGGACAACTCCACTTT
14	TRBV6-1	.	.	TRBJ2-1	CASSRQTQYNEQFF	TGTGCCAGCAGTAGACAGACACAGTACAATGAGCAGTTCTTC
12	TRBV10-3	.	.	TRBJ2-3	CATLQGGDTQYF	TGTGCCACCCTTCAGGGCGGGGATACGCAGTATTTT
15	TRBV29-1	.	.	TRBJ2-7	CSVQARSSSTYEQYF	TGCAGCGTACAAGCTAGGTCCTCTTCAACCTACGAGCAGTACTTC
15	TRBV7-2	once	TRBD1	TRBJ1-2	CASSFSGTGVYGYTF	TGTGCCAGCAGCTTTTCCGGGACAGGGGTCTATGGCTACACCTTC
13	TRBV2	.	.	TRBJ2-1	CASTAPSYNEQFF	TGTGCCAGCACCGCCCCATCCTACAATGAGCAGTTCTTC
10	TRBV7-9	.	.	TRBJ1-1	CASSQTEAFF	TGTGCCAGCTCCCAAACGGAAGCTTTCTTT
11	TRBV20-1	.	.	TRBJ1-1	CSARRNTEAFF	TGCAGTGCTCGAAGGAACACTGAAGCTTTCTTT
17	TRBV30	few	TRBD1	TRBJ2-6	CAWSGTGQGSGANVLTF	TGTGCCTGGAGCGGGACGGGACAGGGTTCTGGGGCCAACGTCCTGACTTTC
14	TRBV11-2	.	.	TRBJ2-3	CASSLDQISDTQYF	TGTGCCAGCAGCTTAGATCAGATCTCAGATACGCAGTATTTT
15	TRBV7-3	.	.	TRBJ2-6	CASSSSLSGANVLTF	TGTGCCAGCAGCTCATCGCTCTCTGGGGCCAACGTCCTGACTTTC